Listed below are T cell receptor beta chains from one sample, sequenced in a study of blood T cell repertoires in COVID-19. Some clones are missing from TCRdb's copy, which holds only in-frame ones; the method was immunoSEQ multiplex PCR. The data contain about 83,000 clones, approximately 85% of them seen just once; the ten biggest clones take up around 7.8%. The sample consisted of peripheral blood. The receptors stem from a man aged 45-60 years with active COVID-19. The CDR3 runs from the conserved cysteine through the conserved F or W. Fields, in order: J gene, clone size, V gene, D gene, CDR3 protein, CDR3 DNA. D genes are given only for firm matches. Expanded clones get a size class; other rows say once, few or many, or leave the size out.

TRBJ1-1,once,TRBV5-1,-,CASSVQITGTEAFF,TGCGCCAGCAGCGTACAAATTACGGGGACTGAAGCTTTCTTT
TRBJ1-4,-,TRBV12-3/TRBV12-4,-,CASSPGLGEKLFF,TGTGCCAGCAGCCCGGGACTCGGTGAAAAACTGTTTTTT
TRBJ2-5,-,TRBV18,-,CASSPQRSSRGQETQYF,TGTGCCAGCTCACCACAACGGAGTAGTCGAGGCCAAGAGACCCAGTACTTC
TRBJ1-1,-,TRBV28,-,CASSSPRVGGDEAFF,TGTGCCAGCAGTTCACCGCGGGTGGGGGGGGATGAAGCTTTCTTT
TRBJ1-1,-,TRBV6-6,TRBD1,CASRDRLNTEAFF,TGTGCCAGCAGGGACAGGCTGAACACTGAAGCTTTCTTT
TRBJ1-1,-,TRBV30,-,CAWTTREGMQAFF,TGTGCCTGGACCACCCGGGAAGGGATGCAAGCTTTCTTT
TRBJ2-2,-,TRBV28,-,CASSLSLGSNTGELFF,TGTGCCAGCAGTTTATCGCTAGGATCGAACACCGGGGAGCTGTTTTTT
TRBJ1-3,-,TRBV7-2,-,CASSSSGATGNTIYF,TGTGCCAGCAGCTCGTCAGGGGCGACGGGAAACACCATATATTTT
TRBJ2-7,once,TRBV9,TRBD1,CASSAQGSIQYF,TGTGCCAGCAGCGCACAGGGGTCGATCCAGTACTTT
TRBJ2-2,-,TRBV19,-,CASRSVEGANTGELFF,TGTGCCAGTCGATCGGTTGAGGGGGCGAACACCGGGGAGCTGTTTTTT
TRBJ2-2,once,TRBV29-1,TRBD1,CSVSGTGVYTGELFF,TGCAGCGTGTCCGGGACAGGGGTTTACACCGGGGAGCTGTTTTTT
TRBJ1-1,-,TRBV7-3,TRBD1,CASSPRTGAEAFF,TGTGCCAGCAGCCCACGTACAGGGGCTGAAGCTTTCTTT
TRBJ2-7,-,TRBV6-6,TRBD1,CASSKTGTGYYEQYF,TGTGCCAGCAGTAAAACCGGGACAGGGTACTACGAGCAGTACTTC
TRBJ2-5,once,TRBV4-3,-,CASSQEARQQTQYF,TGCGCCAGCAGCCAAGAGGCGCGGCAGCAGACCCAGTACTTC
TRBJ2-7,-,TRBV25-1,TRBD2,CASSEYLGGWSDEQYF,TGTGCCAGCAGTGAATATCTCGGGGGGTGGTCTGACGAGCAGTACTTC
TRBJ2-7,few,TRBV28,TRBD1,CASSQSGTGFSYEQYF,TGTGCCAGCAGCCAATCCGGGACAGGATTCTCCTACGAGCAGTACTTC
TRBJ1-1,-,TRBV6-2/TRBV6-3,-,CASSTDAGRGTEAFF,TGTGCCAGCAGTACCGACGCGGGTCGGGGGACTGAAGCTTTCTTT
TRBJ2-2,-,TRBV5-1,TRBD2,CASSPLAGGLTGELFF,TGCGCCAGCAGCCCCCTGGCGGGGGGGTTAACCGGGGAGCTGTTTTTT
TRBJ1-1,-,TRBV5-1,TRBD1,CASSLNAGGATEAFF,TGCGCCAGCAGCTTAAACGCAGGGGGCGCTACTGAAGCTTTCTTT
TRBJ1-5,-,TRBV5-5,TRBD1,CASSPEGPGQGSYQPQHF,TGTGCCAGCAGCCCTGAGGGACCGGGACAGGGTAGTTATCAGCCCCAGCATTTT
TRBJ1-2,-,TRBV7-2,-,CASSLGQGSYGYTF,TGTGCCAGCAGCTTAGGCCAGGGAAGCTATGGCTACACCTTC
TRBJ1-4,-,TRBV7-9,-,CASSLRQTSTNEKLFF,TGTGCCAGCAGCTTACGACAGACATCAACTAATGAAAAACTGTTTTTT
TRBJ1-6,once,TRBV5-1,-,CASSTTGGEDSPLHF,TGCGCCAGCAGCACAACGGGAGGGGAAGATTCACCCCTCCACTTT
TRBJ2-1,-,TRBV5-1,TRBD2,CASSLGRLAGNNEQFF,TGCGCCAGCAGCTTGGGTCGGCTAGCGGGCAACAATGAGCAGTTCTTC
TRBJ2-2,-,TRBV7-6,TRBD2,CASRTGTTNTGELFF,TGTGCCAGCAGAACGGGGACTACGAACACCGGGGAGCTGTTTTTT
TRBJ1-1,-,TRBV18,TRBD1,CASSPATGGLMNTEAFF,TGTGCCAGCTCACCGGCGACAGGGGGCCTGATGAACACTGAAGCTTTCTTT
TRBJ1-4,-,TRBV5-1,TRBD1,CASSLTGQANEKLFF,TGCGCCAGCAGCTTAACGGGACAGGCCAATGAAAAACTGTTTTTT
TRBJ1-2,-,TRBV5-4,TRBD1,CASIQDRGIDGYTF,TGTGCCAGCATCCAAGACAGGGGGATCGATGGCTACACCTTC
TRBJ2-2,once,TRBV27,-,CASSSSGDNTGELFF,TGTGCCAGCAGTTCCTCGGGAGACAACACCGGGGAGCTGTTTTTT
TRBJ2-7,-,TRBV5-4,TRBD2,CASTPSGPTYEQYF,TGTGCCAGCACCCCTAGCGGGCCAACCTACGAGCAGTACTTC
TRBJ1-5,-,TRBV6-2/TRBV6-3,-,CASSDPGQPQHF,TGTGCCAGCAGCGATCCGGGGCAGCCCCAGCATTTT
TRBJ1-2,few,TRBV4-1,TRBD1,CASSLLGQGSGYTF,TGCGCCAGCAGCCTATTGGGACAGGGCAGCGGCTACACCTTC
TRBJ1-1,-,TRBV7-9,-,CASSFFTGKEETEAFF,TGTGCCAGCAGCTTCTTTACAGGGAAGGAGGAAACTGAAGCTTTCTTT
TRBJ2-3,-,TRBV2,TRBD2,CASRGTSGERGGTQYF,TGTGCCAGCAGGGGTACTAGCGGGGAACGAGGCGGTACGCAGTATTTT
TRBJ2-5,-,TRBV11-2,-,CASSPDGEETQYF,TGTGCCAGCAGCCCTGACGGGGAAGAGACCCAGTACTTC
TRBJ2-1,few,TRBV20-1,TRBD2,CSARRTREQFF,TGCAGTGCTAGACGGACTAGGGAGCAGTTCTTC
TRBJ2-4,-,TRBV7-2,TRBD1,CASSSTTGQGGTNIQYF,TGTGCCAGCAGCTCCACAACGGGACAGGGGGGAACGAACATTCAGTACTTC
TRBJ2-7,few,TRBV4-1,TRBD1,CASSQSTGAYEQYF,TGCGCCAGCAGCCAGAGCACAGGGGCCTACGAGCAGTACTTC
TRBJ1-4,few,TRBV29-1,TRBD1,CSVHIGQGYATNEKLFF,TGCAGCGTTCATATAGGACAGGGTTATGCAACTAATGAAAAACTGTTTTTT
TRBJ2-3,-,TRBV28,TRBD2,CASSIIAGERDTQYF,TGTGCCAGCAGTATCATAGCGGGGGAAAGGGATACGCAGTATTTT
TRBJ2-3,-,TRBV6-1,TRBD2,CASSEGTSGTDTQYF,TGTGCCAGCAGTGAAGGGACTAGCGGTACAGATACGCAGTATTTT
TRBJ2-1,-,TRBV7-2,-,CASSFLNEQFF,TGTGCCAGCAGCTTCCTCAATGAGCAGTTCTTC
TRBJ2-7,-,TRBV28,-,CASSSPQESSYEQYF,TGTGCCAGCAGTTCGCCACAGGAAAGCTCCTACGAGCAGTACTTC
TRBJ1-6,-,TRBV19,-,CASTTNPDSNSPLHF,TGTGCCAGTACCACCAATCCGGACAGCAATTCACCCCTCCACTTT
TRBJ2-3,-,TRBV7-3,TRBD2,CASSLTSGGRGDTQYF,TGTGCCAGCAGCCTTACTAGCGGAGGACGGGGAGATACGCAGTATTTT
TRBJ2-3,-,TRBV30,-,CAWTRLSGPSTDTQYF,TGTGCCTGGACCCGTCTTAGCGGCCCTAGCACAGATACGCAGTATTTT
TRBJ1-5,-,TRBV28,TRBD1,CASLRDRGGGQPQHF,TGTGCCAGCCTCCGGGACAGGGGTGGTGGTCAGCCCCAGCATTTT
TRBJ2-1,-,TRBV19,TRBD2,CASSGYLAGGNEQFF,TGTGCCAGTAGTGGCTACCTAGCGGGAGGTAATGAGCAGTTCTTC
TRBJ2-7,-,TRBV27,TRBD1,CASSSGTGLAEQYF,TGTGCCAGCAGTTCCGGGACAGGGTTGGCCGAGCAGTACTTC
TRBJ2-7,-,TRBV7-9,TRBD1,CASTTGQGAYEQYF,TGTGCCAGCACGACCGGACAGGGTGCCTACGAGCAGTACTTC